This T cell receptor (beta chain) was sequenced during a study of shared clonotypes between healthy human individuals. Naive-designated CD8 cells lacked CD45RO, were positively enriched for CCR7, and omitted terminally differentiated effector memory CD45RA+ cells. V dropped 0 bases and J dropped 5 bases, with 8 bases sitting between them. CDR1 and CDR2 from the germline V gene are SGDLS and YYNGEE. The CDR3 covers 13 residues. Clones were read by immunoSEQ multiplex PCR, and TCRdb kept only the in-frame ones, dropping some. The sample lists hundreds of thousands of clones, approximately 92% occurring once.

V gene TRBV9 combines with J gene TRBJ1-2, with unresolved D. The sequencing sample was made of naive CD8+ T cells sorted from blood. This clonotype was sampled from a man younger than 45 in good health. CDR3 loop: CASSVEVQYGYTF. CDR3 DNA: TGTGCCAGCAGCGTAGAGGTACAGTATGGCTACACCTTC. Combining the CDR3 with reference TRBV9 and TRBJ1-2 gives the whole variable domain DSGVTQTPKHLITATGQRVTLRCSPRSGDLSVYWYQQSLDQGLQFLIQYYNGEERAKGNILERFSAQQFPDLHSELNLSSLELGDSALYFCASSVEVQYGYTFGSGTRLTVV.